This T cell receptor beta chain came from a study of blood T cell repertoires in COVID-19. Overall study: Acute-phase and convalescent COVID-19 samples originated in the United States, Italy and Spain. Sources were T cells, B-cell-depleted T cells, or PBMCs; the material itself was cDNA or gDNA.

Some clones are missing from TCRdb's copy, which holds only in-frame ones; the method was immunoSEQ multiplex PCR. The sample lists 120,000 or so clones, 86% occurring once. The V gene's germline CDR1 is MNHEY and CDR2 SVGAGI. V dropped 6 bases and J dropped 8 bases, with 19 bases sitting between them. This CDR3 is built from 14 residues. The material sequenced was peripheral blood. This sequence was found in a man aged 35-49 years with acute or convalescent COVID-19. J is TRBJ1-2 and V is TRBV6-5; perhaps TRBD1 as D (5 bases). CDR3 nucleotides: TGTGCCAGCAGGCGATCGCAGGGACTCTACGGCTACACCTTC. It encodes CASRRSQGLYGYTF.